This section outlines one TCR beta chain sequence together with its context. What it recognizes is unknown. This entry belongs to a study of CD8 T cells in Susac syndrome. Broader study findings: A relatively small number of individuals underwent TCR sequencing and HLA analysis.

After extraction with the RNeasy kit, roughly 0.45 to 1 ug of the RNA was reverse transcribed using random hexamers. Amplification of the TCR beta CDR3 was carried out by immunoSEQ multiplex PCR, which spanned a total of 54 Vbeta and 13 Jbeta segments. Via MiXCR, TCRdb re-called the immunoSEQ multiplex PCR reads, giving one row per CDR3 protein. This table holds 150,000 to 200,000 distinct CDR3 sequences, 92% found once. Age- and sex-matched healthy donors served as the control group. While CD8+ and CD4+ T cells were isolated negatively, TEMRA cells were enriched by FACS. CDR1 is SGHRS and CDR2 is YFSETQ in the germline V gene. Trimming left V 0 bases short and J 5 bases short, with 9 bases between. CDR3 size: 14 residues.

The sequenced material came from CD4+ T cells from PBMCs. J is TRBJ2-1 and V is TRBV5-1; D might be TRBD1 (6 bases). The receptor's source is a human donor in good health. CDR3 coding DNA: TGCGCCAGCAGCTTGGCAGGGGACCACAATGAGCAGTTCTTC. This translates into CASSLAGDHNEQFF.